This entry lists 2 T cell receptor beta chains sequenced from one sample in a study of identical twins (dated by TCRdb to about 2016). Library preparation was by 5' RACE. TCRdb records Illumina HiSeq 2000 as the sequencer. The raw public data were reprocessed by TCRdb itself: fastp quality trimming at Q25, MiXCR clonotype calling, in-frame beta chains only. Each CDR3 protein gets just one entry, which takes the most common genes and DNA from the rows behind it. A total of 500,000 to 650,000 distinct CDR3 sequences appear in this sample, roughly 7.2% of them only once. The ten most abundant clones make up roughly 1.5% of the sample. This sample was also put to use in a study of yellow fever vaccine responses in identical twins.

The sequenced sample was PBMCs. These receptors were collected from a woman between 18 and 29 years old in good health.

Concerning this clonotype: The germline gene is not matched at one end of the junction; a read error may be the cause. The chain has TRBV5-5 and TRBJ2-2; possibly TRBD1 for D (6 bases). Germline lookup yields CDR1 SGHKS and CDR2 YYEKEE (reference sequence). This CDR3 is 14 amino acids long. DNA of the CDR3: TGTGCCAGCAGCTCTGGACAGAACTCCGGGGTGCTGTTTTTT. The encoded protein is CASSSGQNSGVLFF.

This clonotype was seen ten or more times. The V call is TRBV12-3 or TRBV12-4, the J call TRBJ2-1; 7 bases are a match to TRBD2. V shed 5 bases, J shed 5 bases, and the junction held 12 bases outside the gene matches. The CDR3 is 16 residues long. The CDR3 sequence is CASSPPMGLPNNEQFF. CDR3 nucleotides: TGTGCCAGCAGTCCGCCCATGGGACTACCAAACAATGAGCAGTTCTTC.